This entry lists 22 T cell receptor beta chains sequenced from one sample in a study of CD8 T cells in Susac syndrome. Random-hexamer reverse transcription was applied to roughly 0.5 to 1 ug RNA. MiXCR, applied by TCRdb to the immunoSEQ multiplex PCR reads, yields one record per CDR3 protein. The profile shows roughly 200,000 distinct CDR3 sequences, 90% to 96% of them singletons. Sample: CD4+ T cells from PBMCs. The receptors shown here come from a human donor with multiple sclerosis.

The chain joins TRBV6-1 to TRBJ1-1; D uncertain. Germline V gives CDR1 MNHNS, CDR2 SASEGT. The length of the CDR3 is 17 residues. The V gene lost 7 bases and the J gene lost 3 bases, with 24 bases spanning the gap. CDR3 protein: CASNFDPLQPGDTEAFF. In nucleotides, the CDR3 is TGTGCCAGCAACTTTGACCCTCTACAGCCTGGGGACACTGAAGCTTTCTTT.

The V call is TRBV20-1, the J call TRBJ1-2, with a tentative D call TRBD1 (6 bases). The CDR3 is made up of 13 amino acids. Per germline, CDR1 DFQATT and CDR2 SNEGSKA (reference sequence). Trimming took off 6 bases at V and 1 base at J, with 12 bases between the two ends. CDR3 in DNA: TGCAGTGCCTCGGACAGAAATAACTATGGCTACACCTTC. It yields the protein CSASDRNNYGYTF.

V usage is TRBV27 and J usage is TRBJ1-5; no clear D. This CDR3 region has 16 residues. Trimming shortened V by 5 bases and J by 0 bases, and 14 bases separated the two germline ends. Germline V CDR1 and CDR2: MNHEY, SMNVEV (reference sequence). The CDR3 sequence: CASSPMLRLSNQPQHF. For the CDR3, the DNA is TGTGCCAGCAGTCCCATGCTTCGGCTTAGCAATCAGCCCCAGCATTTT.

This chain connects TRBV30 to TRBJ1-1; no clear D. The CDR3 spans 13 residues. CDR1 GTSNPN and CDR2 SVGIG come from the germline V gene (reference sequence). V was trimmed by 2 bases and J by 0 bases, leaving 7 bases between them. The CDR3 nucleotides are TGTGCCTGGAGTATCCAGATGAACACTGAAGCTTTCTTT. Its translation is CAWSIQMNTEAFF.

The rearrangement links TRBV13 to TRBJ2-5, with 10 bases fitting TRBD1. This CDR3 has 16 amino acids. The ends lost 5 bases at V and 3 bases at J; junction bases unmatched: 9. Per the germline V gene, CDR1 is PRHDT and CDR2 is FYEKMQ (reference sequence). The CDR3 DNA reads TGTGCCAGCAGCCCCCGGGCGGGGACAGGGGAAGAGACCCAGTACTTC. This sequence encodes CASSPRAGTGEETQYF.

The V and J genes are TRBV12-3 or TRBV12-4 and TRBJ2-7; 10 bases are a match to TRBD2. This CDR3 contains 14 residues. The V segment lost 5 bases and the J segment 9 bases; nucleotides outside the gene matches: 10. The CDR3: CASSRTSGSFGQYF. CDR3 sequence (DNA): TGTGCCAGCAGTCGGACTAGCGGCTCCTTCGGGCAGTACTTC.

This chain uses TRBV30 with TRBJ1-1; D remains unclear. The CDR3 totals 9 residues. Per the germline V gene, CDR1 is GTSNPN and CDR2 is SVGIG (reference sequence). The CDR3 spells CTGRLGAFF. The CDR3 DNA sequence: TGTACCGGACGTCTAGGAGCTTTCTTT.

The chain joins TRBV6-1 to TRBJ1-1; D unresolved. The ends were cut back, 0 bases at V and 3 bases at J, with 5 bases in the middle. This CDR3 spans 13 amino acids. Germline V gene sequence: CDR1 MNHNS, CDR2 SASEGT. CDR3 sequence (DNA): TGTGCCAGCAGTGAAGCGGGCGACACTGAAGCTTTCTTT. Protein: CASSEAGDTEAFF.

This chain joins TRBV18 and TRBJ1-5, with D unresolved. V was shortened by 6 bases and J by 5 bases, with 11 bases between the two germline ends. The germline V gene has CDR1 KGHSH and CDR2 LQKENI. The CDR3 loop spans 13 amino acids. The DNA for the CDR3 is TGTGCCAGCTCCCTAAGGACCGATCAGCCCCAGCATTTT. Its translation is CASSLRTDQPQHF.

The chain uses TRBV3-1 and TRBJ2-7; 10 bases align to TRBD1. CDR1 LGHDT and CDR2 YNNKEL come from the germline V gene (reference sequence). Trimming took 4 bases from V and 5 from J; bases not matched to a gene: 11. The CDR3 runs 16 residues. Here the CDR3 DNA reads TGTGCCAGCAGCCTTATCCTGGGACAGGGGTACAACGAGCAGTACTTC. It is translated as CASSLILGQGYNEQYF.

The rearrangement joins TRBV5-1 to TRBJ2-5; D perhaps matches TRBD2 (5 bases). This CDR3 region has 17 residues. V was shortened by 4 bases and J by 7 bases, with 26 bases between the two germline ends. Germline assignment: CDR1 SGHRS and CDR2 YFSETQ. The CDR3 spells CASSPRRTGADWWTQYF. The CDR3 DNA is TGCGCCAGCAGCCCACGACGGACTGGCGCGGATTGGTGGACCCAGTACTTC.

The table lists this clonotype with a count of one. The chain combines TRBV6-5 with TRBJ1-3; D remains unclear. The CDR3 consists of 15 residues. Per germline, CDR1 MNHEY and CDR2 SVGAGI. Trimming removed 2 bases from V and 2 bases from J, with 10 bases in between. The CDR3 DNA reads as TGTGCCAGCAGTTACGGCCGGGGAACTGGAAACACCATATATTTT. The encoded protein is CASSYGRGTGNTIYF.

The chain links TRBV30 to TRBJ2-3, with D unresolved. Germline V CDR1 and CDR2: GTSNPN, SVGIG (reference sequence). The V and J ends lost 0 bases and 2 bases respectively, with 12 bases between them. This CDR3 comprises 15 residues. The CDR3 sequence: CAWSVRQAYTDTQYF. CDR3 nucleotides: TGTGCCTGGAGTGTACGGCAGGCTTACACAGATACGCAGTATTTT.

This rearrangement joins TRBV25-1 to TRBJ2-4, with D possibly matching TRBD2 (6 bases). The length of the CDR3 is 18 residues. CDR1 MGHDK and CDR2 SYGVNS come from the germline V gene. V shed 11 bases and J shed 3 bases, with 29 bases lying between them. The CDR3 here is CASAGGGRRTVGKNIQYF. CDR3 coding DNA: TGTGCCTCCGCGGGCGGAGGGAGGCGTACTGTGGGCAAAAACATTCAGTACTTC.

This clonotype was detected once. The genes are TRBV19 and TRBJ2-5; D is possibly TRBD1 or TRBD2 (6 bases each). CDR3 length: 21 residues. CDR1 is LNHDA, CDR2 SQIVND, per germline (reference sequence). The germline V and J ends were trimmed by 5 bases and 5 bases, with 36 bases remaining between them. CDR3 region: CASSRGTPTGRIGVGRETQYF. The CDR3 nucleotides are TGTGCCAGTAGTCGAGGGACCCCAACAGGGAGGATCGGAGTCGGGCGGGAGACCCAGTACTTC. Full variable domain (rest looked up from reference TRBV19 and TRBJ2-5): DGGITQSPKYLFRKEGQNVTLSCEQNLNHDAMYWYRQDPGQGLRLIYYSQIVNDFQKGDIAEGYSVSREKKESFPLTVTSAQKNPTAFYLCASSRGTPTGRIGVGRETQYFGPGTRLLVL.

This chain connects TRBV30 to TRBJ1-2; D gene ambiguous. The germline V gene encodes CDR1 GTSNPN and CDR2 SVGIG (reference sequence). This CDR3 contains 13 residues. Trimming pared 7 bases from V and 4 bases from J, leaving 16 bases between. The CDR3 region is CASEGGRGYGYTF. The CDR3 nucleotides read TGTGCCTCCGAGGGAGGGCGCGGCTATGGCTACACCTTC.

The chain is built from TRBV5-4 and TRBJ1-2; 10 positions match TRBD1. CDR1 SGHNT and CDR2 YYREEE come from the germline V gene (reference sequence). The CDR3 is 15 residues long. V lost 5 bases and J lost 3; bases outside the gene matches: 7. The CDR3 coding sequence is TGTGCCAGCAGTCGGGGGGGGACAGGGGACTATGGCTACACCTTC. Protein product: CASSRGGTGDYGYTF. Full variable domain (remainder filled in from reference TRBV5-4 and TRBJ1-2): ETGVTQSPTHLIKTRGQQVTLRCSSQSGHNTVSWYQQALGQGPQFIFQYYREEENGRGNFPPRFSGLQFPNYSSELNVNALELDDSALYLCASSRGGTGDYGYTFGSGTRLTVV.

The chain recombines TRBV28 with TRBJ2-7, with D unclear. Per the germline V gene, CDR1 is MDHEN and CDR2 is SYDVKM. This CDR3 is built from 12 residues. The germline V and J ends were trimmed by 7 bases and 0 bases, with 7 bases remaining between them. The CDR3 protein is CASIGNSYEQYF. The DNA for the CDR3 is TGTGCCAGCATTGGGAACTCCTACGAGCAGTACTTC.

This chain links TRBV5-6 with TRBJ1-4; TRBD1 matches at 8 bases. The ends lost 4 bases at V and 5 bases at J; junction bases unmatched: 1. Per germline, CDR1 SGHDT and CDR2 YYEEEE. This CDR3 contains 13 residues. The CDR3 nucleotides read TGTGCCAGCAGCCGGGACAGGAATGAAAAACTGTTTTTT. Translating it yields CASSRDRNEKLFF.

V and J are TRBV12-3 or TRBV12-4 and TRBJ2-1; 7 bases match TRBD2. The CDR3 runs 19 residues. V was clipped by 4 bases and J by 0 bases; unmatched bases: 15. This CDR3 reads CASSSLPGAGVSSYNEQFF. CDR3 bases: TGTGCCAGCAGTTCCCTCCCCGGGGCGGGGGTTAGCTCCTACAATGAGCAGTTCTTC.

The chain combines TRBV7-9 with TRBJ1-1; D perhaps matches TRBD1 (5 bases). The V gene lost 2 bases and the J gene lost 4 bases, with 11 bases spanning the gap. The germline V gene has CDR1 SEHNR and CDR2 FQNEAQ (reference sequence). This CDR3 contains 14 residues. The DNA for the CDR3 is TGTGCCAGCAGCTTAAGTGGGGGACGCACTGAAGCTTTCTTT. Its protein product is CASSLSGGRTEAFF.

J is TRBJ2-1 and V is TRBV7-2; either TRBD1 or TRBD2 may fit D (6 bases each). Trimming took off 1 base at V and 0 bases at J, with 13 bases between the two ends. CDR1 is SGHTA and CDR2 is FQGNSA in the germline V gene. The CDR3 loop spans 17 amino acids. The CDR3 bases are TGTGCCAGCAGCTTAGGGGGGGCTCCGAGCTCCTACAATGAGCAGTTCTTC. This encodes CASSLGGAPSSYNEQFF.